The 20 T cell receptor beta chains in this list originate from one sample, sequenced in a study of blood T cell repertoires in COVID-19 (dated by TCRdb to the early 2020s). The method behind the library was the immunoSEQ multiplex PCR assay. Held by TCRdb, this immuneACCESS table contains in-frame sequences only and omits some clones. Under half of the omission traces to an unresolved V gene where checked; the cause of the rest is unknown. For this sample there are 70,000 or so clones; about 87% appear just once. Of the sample, less than 7.5% falls within the top ten clones. The specimen sequenced was peripheral blood. These TCRs come from a woman aged 80 or over with active COVID-19.

The chain employs TRBV28 and TRBJ2-7; 8 bases fit TRBD2. Germline V CDR1 and CDR2: MDHEN, SYDVKM. The ends lost 3 bases at V and 4 bases at J; junction bases unmatched: 5. The CDR3 is made up of 14 amino acids. The CDR3 region has the DNA TGTGCCAGCAGTTTTTCACTAGCGGAGTACGAGCAGTACTTC. As protein: CASSFSLAEYEQYF.

V gene TRBV7-2 combines with J gene TRBJ1-2; 8 bases fit TRBD1. The CDR3 contains 13 residues. V dropped 1 base and J dropped 8; count of bases not matched to a gene: 3. The V gene's germline CDR1 is SGHTA and CDR2 FQGNSA. CDR3 region: CASSLGQGLGYTF. CDR3 nucleotides: TGTGCCAGCAGCTTAGGACAGGGGTTGGGCTACACCTTC.

V is TRBV7-6 and J is TRBJ2-5, with a tentative D call TRBD2 (5 bases). Germline V lookup: CDR1 SGHVS, CDR2 FNYEAQ. CDR3 length equals 17 residues. Trimming shortened V by 5 bases and J by 0 bases, and 19 bases separated the two germline ends. The CDR3 region has the DNA TGTGCCAGCAGCCCTACGCCGAAACTAGTGTACCAAGAGACCCAGTACTTC. This sequence encodes CASSPTPKLVYQETQYF.

CDR3 region: CASSTIKREGGTDTQYF. The CDR3 coding sequence is TGTGCCAGCAGCACCATAAAGCGGGAGGGGGGCACAGATACGCAGTATTTT. This chain links TRBV28 with TRBJ2-3; the match to TRBD2 covers 10 bases. From germline, CDR1 is MDHEN and CDR2 SYDVKM. J lost 1 base, V lost 6 bases, and 10 bases had no gene match. The length of the CDR3 is 17 residues.

The V and J genes are TRBV21-1 and TRBJ1-2; the listed D gene, TRBD1, was not tested against the DNA. TRBV21-1 is an annotated pseudogene. The CDR3 length is 15 residues. The CDR3 sequence is CASCYHDRANYGYTF. The CDR3, as DNA: TGTGCCAGCTGCTATCATGACAGGGCCAACTATGGCTACACCTTC.

The chain combines TRBV7-2 with TRBJ2-7, with 8 bases aligning to TRBD2. The germline CDR1 and CDR2 sequences are SGHTA and FQGNSA. The CDR3 runs 15 residues. V shed 1 base and J 0 bases; nucleotides not matched to a gene: 2. For the CDR3, the DNA is TGTGCCAGCAGCTTAGGAAGCGGGAGCTCCTACGAGCAGTACTTC. Amino acid sequence: CASSLGSGSSYEQYF.

V is TRBV11-2 and J is TRBJ2-7, with D uncertain. The CDR3 runs 16 residues. CDR1 and CDR2 (germline): SGHAT, FQNNGV. Deletions cut 0 bases from V and 4 bases from J, with 16 bases between. In nucleotides, the CDR3 is TGTGCCAGCAGCTTAGAGGCTAGTCGTATCCAATACGAGCAGTACTTC. It is translated as CASSLEASRIQYEQYF. The full variable domain, its missing parts supplied by reference TRBV11-2 and TRBJ2-7, is EAGVAQSPRYKIIEKRQSVAFWCNPISGHATLYWYQQILGQGPKLLIQFQNNGVVDDSQLPKDRFSAERLKGVDSTLKIQPAKLEDSAVYLCASSLEASRIQYEQYFGPGTRLTVT.

V and J are TRBV30 and TRBJ2-3, with a possible D match to TRBD1 (6 bases). The CDR3 sequence is 12 residues long. CDR1 and CDR2 from the germline V gene are GTSNPN and SVGIG (reference sequence). V shed 2 bases and J shed 7 bases, with 10 bases lying between them. CDR3 region: CAWSLDSHTQYF. Here the CDR3 DNA reads TGTGCCTGGAGTCTGGACAGCCATACGCAGTATTTT.

The chain carries TRBV25-1 and TRBJ2-3, with TRBD1 as a possible D gene (5 bases). The CDR3 runs 15 residues. V dropped 1 base and J dropped 6 bases, with 14 bases sitting between them. Germline CDR1 MGHDK, CDR2 SYGVNS. The CDR3 DNA is TGTGCCAGCAGTGAATTAGTAGGGGTTGCGGATACGCAGTATTTT. Translated: CASSELVGVADTQYF.

This chain links TRBV27 with TRBJ1-1; D not certain. Germline CDR1 MNHEY, CDR2 SMNVEV (reference sequence). This CDR3 comprises 14 residues. V was pared by 2 bases and J by 1 base, with 8 bases between. The CDR3 coding sequence is TGTGCCAGCAGTTTAAGACTTGGGAACACTGAAGCTTTCTTT. Its translation is CASSLRLGNTEAFF.

The chain is built from TRBV5-1 and TRBJ2-1; D is unresolved. V dropped 4 bases and J dropped 6 bases, with 17 bases sitting between them. The germline CDR1 and CDR2 sequences are SGHRS and YFSETQ. The length of the CDR3 is 15 residues. CDR3 amino acids: CASSPGSTGVNEQFF. CDR3 in DNA: TGCGCCAGCAGCCCCGGATCGACTGGCGTCAATGAGCAGTTCTTC.

The V gene is TRBV5-6, the J gene TRBJ2-3, with a possible D match to TRBD2 (5 bases). The length of the CDR3 is 17 residues. V was clipped by 0 bases and J by 2 bases, with 16 bases between them. Germline CDR1 and CDR2: SGHDT and YYEEEE. The CDR3 loop is CASSLEGPPGYTDTQYF. CDR3 DNA: TGTGCCAGCAGCTTGGAAGGGCCTCCGGGGTACACAGATACGCAGTATTTT.

The chain links TRBV9 to TRBJ2-1; D perhaps matches TRBD2 (6 bases). Looked up from germline, CDR1 is SGDLS and CDR2 is YYNGEE. CDR3 length: 16 residues. Trimming pared 3 bases from V and 12 bases from J, leaving 25 bases between. The CDR3 DNA reads TGTGCCAGCAGCGCTCGACGGGACTCGATAATTAACGTGCAGTTCTTC. Amino acids: CASSARRDSIINVQFF.

The chain combines TRBV6-2 or TRBV6-3 with TRBJ2-1; 8 bases align to TRBD2. The germline gives CDR1 MNHEY, CDR2 SVGEGT. The CDR3 runs 18 residues. After removal of 0 bases from V and 6 bases from J, the junction contained 13 bases not matched to a gene. This CDR3 reads CASSYSAAGLAGVNEQFF. The CDR3 DNA reads as TGTGCCAGCAGTTACTCGGCCGCGGGGCTAGCGGGTGTCAATGAGCAGTTCTTC.

The gene calls are TRBV20-1 and TRBJ2-1; D unresolved. Trimming cost V 4 bases and J 4 bases, with 2 bases left between them. This CDR3 is built from 10 residues. CDR1 and CDR2 from the germline V gene are DFQATT and SNEGSKA (reference sequence). CDR3 bases: TGCAGTGCTATATACAATGAGCAGTTCTTC. Translation: CSAIYNEQFF.

Here the CDR3 DNA reads TGTGCCAGCTCACCAGTCCGGGGGGACACTGAAGCTTTCTTT. Its translation: CASSPVRGDTEAFF. The chain carries TRBV18 and TRBJ1-1; possible D gene TRBD1, 5 bases. V lost 2 bases and J lost 3, with 10 bases in between. Per the germline V gene, CDR1 is KGHSH and CDR2 is LQKENI. CDR3 length equals 14 residues.

The V gene is TRBV7-9, the J gene TRBJ2-2; 11 nucleotides agree with TRBD1. The CDR3 spans 16 residues. Germline-derived CDR1 and CDR2 are SEHNR and FQNEAQ (reference sequence). Unmatched junction bases numbered 7, after V lost 3 bases and J lost 7 bases. The CDR3 DNA reads TGTGCCAGCAGCTTTGGGACAGGGGGGCAGAGCGGGGAGCTGTTTTTT. Encoded protein: CASSFGTGGQSGELFF.

This clone was detected only a few times. The chain joins TRBV18 to TRBJ2-5; 8 positions match TRBD1. The CDR3 is made up of 16 amino acids. In germline, CDR1 is KGHSH, CDR2 LQKENI. Unmatched junction bases numbered 9, after V lost 4 bases and J lost 2 bases. The CDR3 DNA is TGTGCCAGCTCACTATTAGCAGGGGGCCTTCAAGAGACCCAGTACTTC. It translates to CASSLLAGGLQETQYF.

This chain uses TRBV15 with TRBJ2-7; 8 bases are shared with TRBD2. V dropped 6 bases and J dropped 5; count of bases not matched to a gene: 6. The CDR3 is made up of 13 amino acids. Germline V CDR1 and CDR2: LNHNV, YYDKDF (reference sequence). The CDR3 loop reads CATRRGGLDEQYF. CDR3 bases: TGTGCCACCAGACGGGGGGGCCTGGACGAGCAGTACTTC.

The chain has TRBV4-1 and TRBJ2-4; the match to TRBD2 covers 10 bases. Germline CDR1 MGHRA, CDR2 YSYEKL. This CDR3 is 16 amino acids long. The V segment lost 1 base and the J segment 8 bases; nucleotides outside the gene matches: 8. The DNA for the CDR3 is TGCGCCAGCAGCCAAGTAGTGTCTAGCGGGAGAGACATTCAGTACTTC. Residues: CASSQVVSSGRDIQYF.